The 27 T cell receptor beta chains below all came from one sample that was sequenced in a study of T-cell reconstitution after alpha-beta-depleted transplantation in children. A TCRbeta library incorporating unique molecular identifiers was prepared. TCRdb itself ran the PCR reads through MiXCR, one entry per CDR3 protein. The sample consists of some 150,000 distinct CDR3 sequences, 8.5% to 10% of them appearing once. Material: PBMCs, mostly from graft donor cells, obtained 180 days after TCRalphabeta/CD19-depleted stem cell transplant. Receptors originate from a female patient between 2 and 10 years old who had a stem cell transplant for congenital amegakaryocytic thrombocytopenia, so the T cells may come from the graft donor.

This clonotype was picked up a small number of times. The V call is TRBV2, the J call TRBJ2-3; 7 bases are a match to TRBD1. With 5 bases clipped from V and 3 bases from J, the junction kept 2 bases outside the gene matches. The germline gives CDR1 SNHLY, CDR2 FYNNEI. The CDR3 is 13 amino acids. CDR3 DNA: TGTGCCAGCAGTTTACAGGGGACAGATACGCAGTATTTT. Residues: CASSLQGTDTQYF. The variable domain in full, with the rest retrieved from reference TRBV2 and TRBJ2-3, is EPEVTQTPSHQVTQMGQEVILRCVPISNHLYFYWYRQILGQKVEFLVSFYNNEISEKSEIFDDQFSVERPDGSNFTLKIRSTKLEDSAMYFCASSLQGTDTQYFGPGTRLTVL.

This clonotype was found a few times. The chain joins TRBV18 to TRBJ1-2, with a possible D match to TRBD1 (5 bases). The CDR3 extends over 13 amino acids. V lost 5 bases to trimming and J lost 3 bases, with 10 bases between them. Germline values: CDR1 KGHSH, CDR2 LQKENI. DNA for the CDR3: TGTGCCAGCTCAAGGGACGGTCACTATGGCTACACCTTC. It translates to CASSRDGHYGYTF.

This clonotype was observed at least ten times. CDR3 sequence (DNA): TGCGCCAGCAGCTTTTATTCCGGGGGGGACACTGAAGCTTTCTTT. It specifies CASSFYSGGDTEAFF. V usage is TRBV5-1 and J usage is TRBJ1-1; a possible D gene is TRBD1 (5 bases). The CDR3 runs 15 residues. Trimming left V 2 bases short and J 3 bases short, with 14 bases between. Germline V gene lookup returns CDR1 SGHRS and CDR2 YFSETQ.

This clonotype has at least ten counts. The chain links TRBV20-1 to TRBJ2-1; unclear D gene. Germline V gene data show CDR1 as DFQATT and CDR2 as SNEGSKA (reference sequence). Trimming pared 4 bases from V and 3 bases from J, leaving 13 bases between. This CDR3 contains 14 residues. DNA for the CDR3: TGCAGTGCTACAAGAGGAGAGGACTACAATGAGCAGTTCTTC. Protein product: CSATRGEDYNEQFF.

The chain carries TRBV7-3 and TRBJ2-1; TRBD2 matches at 11 bases. Germline V CDR1 and CDR2: SGHTA, FQGTGA. V was clipped by 1 base and J by 6 bases; unmatched bases: 20. The length of the CDR3 is 21 residues. In DNA, the CDR3 is TGTGCCAGCAGCTTAAGACTGGGGAAAGGGACTAGCGGAAAGCGGGCCAATGAGCAGTTCTTC. Its translation is CASSLRLGKGTSGKRANEQFF.

The rearrangement uses TRBV3-1 and TRBJ2-7; TRBD1 aligns across 7 bases. V was clipped by 4 bases and J by 0 bases; unmatched bases: 3. Per germline, CDR1 LGHDT and CDR2 YNNKEL (reference sequence). This CDR3 spans 14 amino acids. CDR3 DNA sequence: TGTGCCAGCAGCCGGGGGACAGACTCCTACGAGCAGTACTTC. Its translation: CASSRGTDSYEQYF.

This clonotype was seen a few times. V and J are TRBV12-3 or TRBV12-4 and TRBJ2-5, with 7 bases lining up with TRBD1. This CDR3 spans 14 amino acids. V was clipped by 5 bases and J by 2 bases; unmatched bases: 5. As DNA, the CDR3 is TGTGCCAGCAGTACAGGGGACGCGCAAGAGACCCAGTACTTC. Translation: CASSTGDAQETQYF.

This clonotype was counted only a few times. The chain uses TRBV28 and TRBJ2-1, with a possible D match to TRBD2 (5 bases). V gave up 6 bases and J gave up 2 bases, with 14 bases separating them. The CDR3 totals 15 residues. CDR1 and CDR2 from the germline V gene are MDHEN and SYDVKM. CDR3 DNA sequence: TGTGCCAGCAGCACCTTTAGCGTGACCTACAATGAGCAGTTCTTC. Encoded protein: CASSTFSVTYNEQFF.

The V and J genes are TRBV27 and TRBJ2-7; perhaps TRBD1 as D (6 bases). This CDR3 contains 16 residues. CDR1 and CDR2 (germline): MNHEY, SMNVEV (reference sequence). V was trimmed by 5 bases and J by 7 bases, leaving 24 bases between them. The CDR3 DNA sequence: TGTGCCAGCAGTCCAGCATGGGGGCTCGTGGGCGGGGAGCAGTACTTC. Its protein product is CASSPAWGLVGGEQYF.

The table lists this clonotype with many counts. The chain employs TRBV28 and TRBJ2-7, with 8 bases identical to TRBD1. This CDR3 is 14 amino acids long. The V gene's germline CDR1 is MDHEN and CDR2 SYDVKM. V was clipped by 7 bases and J by 3 bases; unmatched bases: 8. The CDR3 DNA is TGTGCCAGCACCTCACTGGGACAGGACTACGAGCAGTACTTC. Its protein is CASTSLGQDYEQYF.

This clonotype was observed a few times. This rearrangement joins TRBV28 to TRBJ2-5, with TRBD2 identical over 7 bases. The CDR3 contains 15 residues. V lost 5 bases to trimming and J lost 5 bases; unmatched junction nucleotides: 11. In germline, CDR1 is MDHEN, CDR2 SYDVKM. The CDR3 is CASSLGLPGMETQYF. The CDR3 DNA reads TGTGCCAGCAGTCTGGGACTACCGGGCATGGAGACCCAGTACTTC.

As regards this clonotype: Possible read error: a much larger clone is one base away. The V gene is TRBV7-2, the J gene TRBJ1-2, with TRBD1 as a possible D gene (5 bases). V lost 0 bases, J lost 7 bases, and 9 bases lay in between. CDR1 is SGHTA, CDR2 FQGNSA, per germline. The CDR3 sequence is 13 residues long. Here the CDR3 reads CASSLAWGRGYTF. The DNA for the CDR3 is TGTGCCAGCAGCTTAGCATGGGGCCGTGGCTACACCTTC.

This clonotype was observed at least ten times. A much larger clone lies one base from this, so it may be a read error. V is TRBV3-1 and J is TRBJ1-1; TRBD1 agrees at 8 bases. CDR3 length: 13 residues. CDR1 and CDR2 (germline): LGHDT, YNNKEL (reference sequence). V lost 6 bases, J lost 4 bases, and 4 bases stayed unmatched. CDR3 loop: CASSLTGGTEAFF. CDR3 nucleotide sequence: TGTGCCAGCAGTCTCACAGGGGGCACTGAAGCTTTCTTT.

This clonotype was seen at least ten times. The chain has TRBV6-5 and TRBJ2-2; D is ambiguous. V was trimmed by 7 bases and J by 2 bases, leaving 5 bases between them. The CDR3 runs 12 residues. Germline CDR1 and CDR2: MNHEY and SVGAGI. Here the CDR3 reads CASTRNTGELFF. CDR3 in DNA: TGTGCCAGCACTAGAAACACCGGGGAGCTGTTTTTT.

This clonotype was seen repeatedly, ten times or more. This CDR3 is CASRGEGRLAYEQYF. CDR3 bases: TGTGCCAGCAGGGGAGAGGGGCGGTTGGCCTACGAGCAGTACTTC. The chain recombines TRBV28 with TRBJ2-7, with D perhaps being TRBD1 or TRBD2 (5 bases each). V was cut by 6 bases and J by 2 bases, with 17 bases left in between. The length of the CDR3 is 15 residues. Germline-derived CDR1 and CDR2 are MDHEN and SYDVKM.

This clonotype was counted ten times or more. The chain recombines TRBV6-5 with TRBJ2-1; the D is unclear. The CDR3 runs 14 residues. Germline CDR1 MNHEY, CDR2 SVGAGI. V was trimmed by 0 bases and J by 6 bases, leaving 9 bases between them. The CDR3 DNA reads TGTGCCAGCAGTTACTCTGGATCTGTCAATGAGCAGTTCTTC. Protein: CASSYSGSVNEQFF.

The chain has TRBV20-1 and TRBJ1-3; a possible D gene is TRBD1 (5 bases). The CDR3 sequence is 14 residues long. Germline loops: CDR1 DFQATT, CDR2 SNEGSKA (reference sequence). The CDR3 sequence: CRDQTGDSGNTIYF. The CDR3 nucleotides read TGCAGAGACCAAACAGGAGACTCTGGAAACACCATATATTTT.

The sample holds many counts of this clonotype. This rearrangement joins TRBV6-5 to TRBJ2-1, with TRBD2 as a possible D gene (5 bases). Germline CDR1 is MNHEY and CDR2 is SVGAGI. V was clipped by 3 bases and J by 10 bases, with 16 bases between them. This CDR3 is 14 amino acids long. The CDR3 DNA follows: TGTGCCAGCAGTTATCGGGAAGGTTCGTCGGAGCAGTTCTTC. The encoded protein is CASSYREGSSEQFF.

V gene TRBV5-1 combines with J gene TRBJ2-2; 7 bases fit TRBD2. The CDR3 covers 15 residues. Germline trimming cut 7 bases from V and 2 bases from J; bases unmatched to any gene: 8. Germline V lookup: CDR1 SGHRS, CDR2 YFSETQ. CDR3 sequence reads: CASRQWTSNTGELFF. CDR3 nucleotides: TGCGCCAGCCGACAATGGACTAGTAACACCGGGGAGCTGTTTTTT.

Turning to this clonotype: Germline is not matched at one junction end, which may reflect a read error. The gene calls are TRBV6-1 and TRBJ1-6, with D uncertain. The CDR3 is 15 residues long. CDR1 is MNHNS, CDR2 SASEGT, per germline. CDR3 DNA sequence: TGTGCCAGCAGTGAAACTCGCCCCATGGGTTCACCACTCCACTTT. Residues: CASSETRPMGSPLHF.

In its sample, this clonotype was seen a few times. The chain employs TRBV5-1 and TRBJ1-2; 7 positions agree with TRBD1. The germline V gene has CDR1 SGHRS and CDR2 YFSETQ. The V gene end was trimmed by 3 bases and the J gene end by 5 bases; junction bases not matched to a gene: 7. This CDR3 region has 14 residues. The CDR3 nucleotides are TGCGCCAGCAGCTGGGACAGAGCGTCTTATGGCTACACCTTC. It encodes CASSWDRASYGYTF.

This clonotype was counted at least ten times. CDR3 sequence reads: CASSTGGVIGTQYF. In DNA form, the CDR3 reads TGTGCCAGCAGTACGGGGGGGGTGATTGGGACCCAGTACTTC. The chain employs TRBV6-5 and TRBJ2-5; 8 nucleotides line up with TRBD2. Losses at the gene ends were 5 bases for V and 7 bases for J; bases not matched to a gene: 9. Germline V gives CDR1 MNHEY, CDR2 SVGAGI. There are 14 residues in the CDR3.

This clonotype was counted many times. The chain uses TRBV15 and TRBJ2-3; unclear D gene. Trimming cost V 0 bases and J 2 bases, with 15 bases left between them. The CDR3 extends over 17 amino acids. Germline CDR1 reads LNHNV; CDR2 reads YYDKDF (reference sequence). Here the CDR3 DNA reads TGTGCCACCAGCAGAGATCTCGGCTCCCGTTTCACAGATACGCAGTATTTT. Translating it yields CATSRDLGSRFTDTQYF.

This clonotype occurred many times. The chain links TRBV20-1 to TRBJ2-1, with TRBD1 identical over 10 bases. This CDR3 has 17 residues. V was pared by 0 bases and J by 4 bases, with 9 bases of the junction left unmatched. Germline CDR1 is DFQATT and CDR2 is SNEGSKA (reference sequence). This CDR3 is CSARDPRTGGNYNEQFF. The CDR3 nucleotides read TGCAGTGCTAGAGACCCCAGGACAGGGGGTAATTACAATGAGCAGTTCTTC.

Only a few counts were recorded for this clonotype. This rearrangement joins TRBV20-1 to TRBJ2-7; D remains ambiguous. V lost 4 bases and J 3 bases, leaving 7 bases between the germline ends. The CDR3 extends over 11 amino acids. Germline loops: CDR1 DFQATT, CDR2 SNEGSKA (reference sequence). CDR3 nucleotide sequence: TGCAGTGCTACAGAGGACTACGAGCAGTACTTC. This gives the protein CSATEDYEQYF.

This clonotype was picked up many times. The genes are TRBV11-2 and TRBJ2-1, with TRBD1 matching over 7 bases. V was clipped by 4 bases and J by 14 bases; unmatched bases: 11. Germline assignment: CDR1 SGHAT and CDR2 FQNNGV. The CDR3 sequence is 13 residues long. CDR3 sequence (DNA): TGTGCCAGCAGCTGGGGACAGACCGGGTCGGAGTTCTTC. Translating it yields CASSWGQTGSEFF.

In its sample, this clonotype was seen a few times. The chain employs TRBV2 and TRBJ1-2; 7 nucleotides line up with TRBD1. CDR3 length: 11 residues. V lost 8 bases to trimming and J lost 7 bases; unmatched junction nucleotides: 4. The germline CDR1 and CDR2 sequences are SNHLY and FYNNEI. CDR3 in DNA: TGTGCCAGCCACAGGGGTCGTGGCTACACCTTC. This translates into CASHRGRGYTF.